Sequencing of this T cell receptor (beta chain) was carried out in a study of T cell changes during pregnancy in multiple sclerosis. The data were produced by immunoSEQ multiplex PCR, yet TCRdb's version contains in-frame clones alone and is incomplete. Here the sample spans around 100,000 clones, more than 85% being singletons. The CDR3 spans 15 residues. Trimming stripped 0 bases from V and 4 bases from J, with 8 bases between. CDR1 is SGDLS and CDR2 is YYNGEE in the germline V gene. The sample consisted of peripheral blood, taken in the third trimester of pregnancy. The chain links TRBV9 to TRBJ2-6; weak D call: TRBD1 (5 bases). The sequence was obtained from a female donor with multiple sclerosis, enrolled in a pregnancy study. CDR3 amino acids: CASSVEGVGANVLTF. The CDR3, as DNA: TGTGCCAGCAGCGTAGAAGGGGTCGGGGCCAACGTCCTGACTTTC.